Here is one T cell receptor (beta chain) with its context. As yet, its antigen is unknown. This entry is derived from a study of long-term antiretroviral therapy in people with HIV. For the study at large: About a decade before 2015, the earliest samples were taken when ART was typically delayed. General observations from the study: Diversity remained lower than transplant donor controls, even though it increased after ART.

Sequencing relied on immunoSEQ assay v3.0, run at survey level. Sequencing was performed with immunoSEQ multiplex PCR; in TCRdb, only in-frame clones are kept and a portion is missing. Here the sample spans over 20,000 clones, around four fifths being singletons. Germline CDR1 reads MDHEN; CDR2 reads SYDVKM. V lost 5 bases to trimming and J lost 1 base, with 6 bases between them. The CDR3 extends over 13 amino acids. The chain employs TRBV28 and TRBJ1-5, with D unresolved. This sample comprised unsorted PBMCs, obtained 3 years after starting antiretroviral therapy. The sequence came from a man aged 18 to 29 with HIV. Here the CDR3 DNA reads TGTGCCAGCAGTCAGGACAGCAATCAGCCCCAGCATTTT. Protein: CASSQDSNQPQHF.